These 20 T cell receptor beta chains came from one sample sequenced in a study of post-analysis software for immune sequencing data. Broader study findings: Patients used several TRBV segments, including TRBV5-6, TRBV5-1 and TRBV20-1, more often than controls.

Unique molecular identifiers tagged the TCR beta cDNA libraries. A single record per CDR3 protein comes from TCRdb applying MiXCR to the PCR reads. Here the sample spans roughly 800,000 distinct CDR3 sequences, roughly 50% being singletons. These receptors lack a known antigen. What was sequenced was blood. The source of these receptors is a girl between 10 and 17 years old with multiple sclerosis.

V and J are TRBV3-1 and TRBJ2-5; weak D call: TRBD2 (7 bases). The last part of the DNA fits TRBJ2-7 better; the J call may be wrong. This CDR3 contains 14 residues. The germline gives CDR1 LGHDT, CDR2 YNNKEL (reference sequence). Written as DNA, the CDR3 is TGTGCCAGCAGCCTAGGGGGGGATTGGTACGAGCAGTACTTC. This codes for CASSLGGDWYEQYF.

The J gene is TRBJ2-5, the V gene TRBV20-1; D may be TRBD2 (5 bases). This CDR3 spans 13 amino acids. Germline CDR1 and CDR2: DFQATT and SNEGSKA (reference sequence). With 1 base removed from V and 2 bases from J, the gap between germline ends came to 8 bases. The CDR3 here is CSARGRSQETQYF. The CDR3 DNA is TGCAGTGCTAGAGGGAGGAGTCAAGAGACCCAGTACTTC.

A few counts support this clonotype. V and J are TRBV20-1 and TRBJ1-5; 8 positions match TRBD1. The V and J ends lost 0 bases and 0 bases, in that order; junction bases with no gene match: 7. Germline V gene data show CDR1 as DFQATT and CDR2 as SNEGSKA (reference sequence). The CDR3 is 17 residues long. CDR3 residues: CSARDLRTGFSNQPQHF. The CDR3 nucleotides read TGCAGTGCTAGAGATCTCCGGACAGGGTTTAGCAATCAGCCCCAGCATTTT.

The rearrangement uses TRBV15 and TRBJ1-2; no reliable D call. Trimming removed 1 base at V and 6 bases at J, with 15 bases between. This CDR3 is 15 amino acids long. The germline gives CDR1 LNHNV, CDR2 YYDKDF (reference sequence). Here the CDR3 DNA reads TGTGCCACCAGCAGAGTTCAGATACCAAGGGATGGCTACACCTTC. It encodes CATSRVQIPRDGYTF.

The rearrangement links TRBV29-1 to TRBJ1-2; possibly TRBD1 for D (5 bases). The V and J ends lost 8 bases and 2 bases respectively, with 12 bases between them. The CDR3 sequence is 12 residues long. Per the germline V gene, CDR1 is SQVTM and CDR2 is ANQGSEA. CDR3 sequence reads: CSPAGKNYGYTF. The CDR3 coding sequence is TGCAGCCCCGCAGGGAAAAACTATGGCTACACCTTC.

V gene TRBV10-2 combines with J gene TRBJ2-1; D call uncertain. CDR1 WSHSY and CDR2 SAAADI come from the germline V gene. Trimming left V 6 bases short and J 9 bases short, with 15 bases between. The length of the CDR3 is 13 residues. Here the CDR3 reads CASRGPRNSEQFF. CDR3 DNA sequence: TGCGCCAGCAGGGGTCCCAGGAACAGTGAGCAGTTCTTC.

This chain uses TRBV6-6 with TRBJ1-5; TRBD1 matches at 7 bases. Germline V lookup: CDR1 MNHNY, CDR2 SVGAGI (reference sequence). The CDR3 length is 16 residues. Germline trimming cut 2 bases from V and 0 bases from J; bases unmatched to any gene: 4. The chain's CDR3 is CASSYPRQGSNQPQHF. The CDR3 bases are TGTGCCAGCAGTTACCCGCGACAGGGTAGCAATCAGCCCCAGCATTTT.

This chain connects TRBV5-1 to TRBJ2-1; TRBD1 matches 7 bases. CDR3 length: 13 residues. Germline loops: CDR1 SGHRS, CDR2 YFSETQ. The ends lost 7 bases at V and 9 bases at J; junction bases unmatched: 10. The CDR3 nucleotides are TGCGCCAGCGCAGGACAGGTATCGGGTGAGCAGTTCTTC. It specifies CASAGQVSGEQFF.

The V call is TRBV10-3, the J call TRBJ2-5; TRBD1 agrees at 7 bases. Germline loops: CDR1 ENHRY, CDR2 SYGVKD. V lost 4 bases, J lost 2 bases, and 10 bases stayed unmatched. The CDR3 totals 16 residues. The CDR3 DNA reads as TGTGCCATCAGTGCGACAGGGAAAGGGGTACAAGAGACCCAGTACTTC. This sequence encodes CAISATGKGVQETQYF.

This chain connects TRBV10-3 to TRBJ2-7, with 7 nucleotides matching TRBD1. Germline V CDR1 and CDR2: ENHRY, SYGVKD. The CDR3 covers 13 residues. Trimming took 4 bases from V and 7 from J; bases not matched to a gene: 7. The DNA of the CDR3 is TGTGCCATCAGTGGGGACAGACCTGATGAGCAGTACTTC. Residues: CAISGDRPDEQYF.

This chain connects TRBV20-1 to TRBJ1-5; 12 bases match TRBD1. The CDR3 totals 14 residues. The V gene's germline CDR1 is DFQATT and CDR2 SNEGSKA (reference sequence). Trimming cost V 6 bases and J 7 bases; bases outside gene matches: 7. The CDR3 sequence is CSAWDRGRGQPQHF. CDR3 coding DNA: TGCAGTGCATGGGACAGGGGGCGCGGACAGCCCCAGCATTTT.

The chain combines TRBV6-6 with TRBJ2-1; no definite D call. The germline gives CDR1 MNHNY, CDR2 SVGAGI (reference sequence). The CDR3 has 12 residues. V lost 2 bases to trimming and J lost 6 bases, with 5 bases between them. CDR3 sequence reads: CASSYPRNEQFF. The CDR3 nucleotides are TGTGCCAGCAGTTACCCCCGCAATGAGCAGTTCTTC.

A single count supports this clonotype. The chain uses TRBV4-1 and TRBJ1-4; perhaps TRBD1 as D (6 bases). Germline V gene sequence: CDR1 MGHRA, CDR2 YSYEKL. Trimming removed 4 bases at V and 2 bases at J, with 11 bases between. This CDR3 has 15 residues. The CDR3 DNA sequence: TGCGCCAGCAGCCTTCAGGGGTTTACTAATGAAAAACTGTTTTTT. As protein: CASSLQGFTNEKLFF.

CDR3 nucleotide sequence: TGTGCCAGCAGCTTAGATCCGGCGCGGCAGAAAAATCAGCCCCAGCATTTT. This translates into CASSLDPARQKNQPQHF. The rearrangement joins TRBV11-3 to TRBJ1-5; D not resolved. This CDR3 is 17 amino acids long. V lost 0 bases to trimming and J lost 4 bases, with 16 bases between them. Per the germline V gene, CDR1 is SGHNT and CDR2 is YENEEA.

The genes are TRBV3-1 and TRBJ2-7; 9 nucleotides line up with TRBD2. This CDR3 comprises 16 residues. From germline, CDR1 is LGHDT and CDR2 YNNKEL (reference sequence). The V segment lost 1 base and the J segment 3 bases; nucleotides outside the gene matches: 7. The CDR3 reads CASSQVLRTSVYEQYF. The CDR3 DNA sequence: TGTGCCAGCAGCCAAGTGCTACGGACTAGCGTCTACGAGCAGTACTTC.

This clonotype turned up a few times. The rearrangement joins TRBV20-1 to TRBJ2-1; D tentatively reads TRBD1 or TRBD2 (6 bases each). CDR3 length equals 12 residues. Germline V gene lookup returns CDR1 DFQATT and CDR2 SNEGSKA (reference sequence). V dropped 3 bases and J dropped 8 bases, with 11 bases sitting between them. The CDR3 loop is CSARGGWDEQFF. The CDR3 DNA sequence: TGCAGTGCTAGGGGGGGCTGGGATGAGCAGTTCTTC.

This chain joins TRBV20-1 and TRBJ2-6; D perhaps matches TRBD1 (6 bases). The ends were cut back, 0 bases at V and 4 bases at J, with 10 bases in the middle. This CDR3 spans 15 amino acids. Germline CDR1 DFQATT, CDR2 SNEGSKA (reference sequence). The CDR3 sequence: CSARDRGSGANVLTF. As DNA, the CDR3 is TGCAGTGCTAGAGATAGGGGGTCCGGGGCCAACGTCCTGACTTTC.

The V and J genes are TRBV10-3 and TRBJ1-2; D not certain. Looked up from germline, CDR1 is ENHRY and CDR2 is SYGVKD. Deletions cut 8 bases from V and 7 bases from J, with 14 bases between. CDR3 length equals 12 residues. The CDR3, as DNA: TGTGCCATCGCGGACGGATTTGGTGGCTACACCTTC. Its protein product is CAIADGFGGYTF.

This clonotype was found a few times. V and J are TRBV7-9 and TRBJ2-7; weak D call: TRBD1 (5 bases). Germline lookup yields CDR1 SEHNR and CDR2 FQNEAQ (reference sequence). The ends were cut back, 7 bases at V and 3 bases at J, with 7 bases in the middle. The CDR3 loop spans 11 amino acids. This CDR3 reads CASIGDYEQYF. The CDR3 DNA follows: TGTGCCAGCATAGGGGACTACGAGCAGTACTTC.

This clonotype was seen once. J is TRBJ2-7 and V is TRBV9; D possibly corresponds to TRBD2 (5 bases). V dropped 3 bases and J dropped 4 bases, with 20 bases sitting between them. The CDR3 is made up of 16 amino acids. Germline-derived CDR1 and CDR2 are SGDLS and YYNGEE. CDR3 nucleotide sequence: TGTGCCAGCAGCGCATCCCCCGGCGGTCGAGGGTACGAGCAGTACTTC. This gives the protein CASSASPGGRGYEQYF.